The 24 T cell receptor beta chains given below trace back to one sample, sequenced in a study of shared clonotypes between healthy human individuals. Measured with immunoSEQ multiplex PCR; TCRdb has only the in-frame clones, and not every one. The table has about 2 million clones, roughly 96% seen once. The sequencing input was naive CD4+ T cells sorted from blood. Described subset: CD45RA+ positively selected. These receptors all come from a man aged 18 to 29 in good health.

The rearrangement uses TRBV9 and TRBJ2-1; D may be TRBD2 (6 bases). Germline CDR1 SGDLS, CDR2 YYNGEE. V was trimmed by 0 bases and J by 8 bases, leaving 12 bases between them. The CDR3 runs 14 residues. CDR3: CASSVAASAHEQFF. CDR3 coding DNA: TGTGCCAGCAGCGTAGCGGCTAGCGCACATGAGCAGTTCTTC.

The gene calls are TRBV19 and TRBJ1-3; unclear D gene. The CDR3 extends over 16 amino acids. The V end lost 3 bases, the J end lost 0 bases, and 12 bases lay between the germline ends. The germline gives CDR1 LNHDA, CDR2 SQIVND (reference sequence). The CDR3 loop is CASSISSGLSGNTIYF. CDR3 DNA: TGTGCCAGTAGTATTTCCTCCGGGCTCTCTGGAAACACCATATATTTT.

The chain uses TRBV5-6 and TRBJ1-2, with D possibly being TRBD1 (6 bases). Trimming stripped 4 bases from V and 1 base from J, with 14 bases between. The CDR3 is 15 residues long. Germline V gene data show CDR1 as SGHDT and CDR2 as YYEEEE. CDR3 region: CASSPGTTINYGYTF. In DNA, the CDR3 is TGTGCCAGCAGCCCCGGGACAACTATTAACTATGGCTACACCTTC. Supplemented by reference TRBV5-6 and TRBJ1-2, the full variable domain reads DAGVTQSPTHLIKTRGQQVTLRCSPKSGHDTVSWYQQALGQGPQFIFQYYEEEERQRGNFPDRFSGHQFPNYSSELNVNALLLGDSALYLCASSPGTTINYGYTFGSGTRLTVV.

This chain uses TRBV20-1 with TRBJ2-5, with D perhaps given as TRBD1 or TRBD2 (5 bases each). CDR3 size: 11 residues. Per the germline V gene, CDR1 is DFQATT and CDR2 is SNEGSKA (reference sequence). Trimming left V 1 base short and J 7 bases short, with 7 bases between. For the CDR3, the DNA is TGCAGTGCTAGAGTTGGGGGGACCCAGTACTTC. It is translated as CSARVGGTQYF.

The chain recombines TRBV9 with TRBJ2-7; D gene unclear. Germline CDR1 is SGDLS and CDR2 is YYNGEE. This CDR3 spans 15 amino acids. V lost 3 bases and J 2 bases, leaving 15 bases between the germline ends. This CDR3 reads CASSAEMNTPYEQYF. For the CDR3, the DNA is TGTGCCAGCAGCGCCGAAATGAATACCCCCTACGAGCAGTACTTC.

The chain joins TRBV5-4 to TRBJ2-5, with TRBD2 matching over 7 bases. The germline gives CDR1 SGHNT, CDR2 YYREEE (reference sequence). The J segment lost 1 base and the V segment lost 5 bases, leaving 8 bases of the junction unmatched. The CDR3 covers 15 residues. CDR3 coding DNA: TGTGCCAGCAGGGAACGCGGGGGAACCCAAGAGACCCAGTACTTC. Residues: CASRERGGTQETQYF.

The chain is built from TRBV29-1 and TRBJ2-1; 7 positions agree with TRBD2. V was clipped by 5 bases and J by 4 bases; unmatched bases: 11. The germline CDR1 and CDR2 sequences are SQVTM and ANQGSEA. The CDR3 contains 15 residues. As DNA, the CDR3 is TGCAGCGTTCGGCTTTCGGCGGGAGTGTACAATGAGCAGTTCTTC. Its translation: CSVRLSAGVYNEQFF.

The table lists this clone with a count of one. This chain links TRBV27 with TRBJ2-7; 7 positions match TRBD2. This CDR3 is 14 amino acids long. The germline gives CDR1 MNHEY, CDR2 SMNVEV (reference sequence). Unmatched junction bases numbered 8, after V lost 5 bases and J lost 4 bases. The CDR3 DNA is TGTGCCAGCAGTCCAACAGCGGGGAGGTACGAGCAGTACTTC. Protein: CASSPTAGRYEQYF.

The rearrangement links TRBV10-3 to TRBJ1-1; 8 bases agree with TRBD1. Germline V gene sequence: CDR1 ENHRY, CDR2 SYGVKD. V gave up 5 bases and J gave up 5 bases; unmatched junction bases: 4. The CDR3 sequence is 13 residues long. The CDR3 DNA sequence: TGTGCCATCAGTCTGGACAGGGCAACTGAAGCTTTCTTT. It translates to CAISLDRATEAFF.

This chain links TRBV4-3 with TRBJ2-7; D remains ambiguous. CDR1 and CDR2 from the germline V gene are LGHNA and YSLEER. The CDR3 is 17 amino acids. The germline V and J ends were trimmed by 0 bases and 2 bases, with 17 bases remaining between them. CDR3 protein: CASSQDRGRVSAYEQYF. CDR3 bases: TGCGCCAGCAGCCAAGATCGTGGCCGGGTTTCAGCCTACGAGCAGTACTTC.

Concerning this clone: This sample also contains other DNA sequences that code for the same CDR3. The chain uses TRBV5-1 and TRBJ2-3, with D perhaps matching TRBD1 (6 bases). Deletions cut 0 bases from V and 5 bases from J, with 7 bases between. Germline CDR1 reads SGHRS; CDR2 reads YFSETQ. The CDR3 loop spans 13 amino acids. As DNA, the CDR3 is TGCGCCAGCAGCTTGGCAGGGGTAGATACGCAGTATTTT. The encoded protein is CASSLAGVDTQYF.

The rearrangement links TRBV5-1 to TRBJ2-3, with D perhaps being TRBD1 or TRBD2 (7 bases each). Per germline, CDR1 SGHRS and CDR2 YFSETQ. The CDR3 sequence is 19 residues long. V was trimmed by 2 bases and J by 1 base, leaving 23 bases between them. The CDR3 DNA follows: TGCGCCAGCAGCTTCCCGGAGACGGGGGGACAGCAACGCACAGATACGCAGTATTTT. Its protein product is CASSFPETGGQQRTDTQYF.

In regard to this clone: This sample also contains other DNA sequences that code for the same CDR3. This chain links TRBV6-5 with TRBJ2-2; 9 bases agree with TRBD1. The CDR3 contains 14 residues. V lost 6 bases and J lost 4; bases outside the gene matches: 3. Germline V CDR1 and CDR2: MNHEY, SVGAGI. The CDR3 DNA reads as TGTGCCAGCAGACCGGACAGGGGCACCGGGGAGCTGTTTTTT. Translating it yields CASRPDRGTGELFF.

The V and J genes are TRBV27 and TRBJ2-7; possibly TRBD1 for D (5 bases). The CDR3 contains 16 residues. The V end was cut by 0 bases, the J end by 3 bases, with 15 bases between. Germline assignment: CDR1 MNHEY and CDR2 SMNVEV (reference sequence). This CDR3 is CASSLSGLIPSYEQYF. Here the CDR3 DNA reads TGTGCCAGCAGTTTATCGGGGCTGATCCCTAGCTACGAGCAGTACTTC.

This chain's CDR3 is CATSRDRDRSSGFNYEQYF. CDR3 sequence (DNA): TGTGCCACCAGCAGAGATCGGGACCGCTCTAGCGGGTTTAACTACGAGCAGTACTTC. The chain joins TRBV15 to TRBJ2-7; 8 bases agree with TRBD2. Germline loops: CDR1 LNHNV, CDR2 YYDKDF (reference sequence). The CDR3 is 19 amino acids. Trimming at V came to 0 bases and at J to 3 bases, leaving 16 bases not matched to a gene.

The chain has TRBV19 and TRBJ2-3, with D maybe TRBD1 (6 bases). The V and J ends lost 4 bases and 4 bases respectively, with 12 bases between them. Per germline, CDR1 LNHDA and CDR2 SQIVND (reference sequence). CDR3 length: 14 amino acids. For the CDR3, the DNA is TGTGCCAGTAGTACCTACAGGGATGCAGATACGCAGTATTTT. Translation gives CASSTYRDADTQYF.

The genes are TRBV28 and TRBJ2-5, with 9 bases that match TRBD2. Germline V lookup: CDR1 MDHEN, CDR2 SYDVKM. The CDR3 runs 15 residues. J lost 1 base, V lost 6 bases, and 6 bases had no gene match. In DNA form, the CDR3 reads TGTGCCAGCAGGAATAGCGGGGGAGCCCAAGAGACCCAGTACTTC. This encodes CASRNSGGAQETQYF.

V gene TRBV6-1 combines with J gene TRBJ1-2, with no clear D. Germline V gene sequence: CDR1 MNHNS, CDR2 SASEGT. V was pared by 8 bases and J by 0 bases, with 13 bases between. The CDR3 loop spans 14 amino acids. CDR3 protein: CASLLDMTNYGYTF. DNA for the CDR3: TGTGCCAGCCTACTCGACATGACTAACTATGGCTACACCTTC.

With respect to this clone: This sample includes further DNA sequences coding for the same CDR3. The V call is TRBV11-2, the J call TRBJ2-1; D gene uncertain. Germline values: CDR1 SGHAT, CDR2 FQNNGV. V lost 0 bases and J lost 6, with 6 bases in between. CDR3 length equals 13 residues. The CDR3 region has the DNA TGTGCCAGCAGCTTAGATTTGGTCAATGAGCAGTTCTTC. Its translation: CASSLDLVNEQFF.

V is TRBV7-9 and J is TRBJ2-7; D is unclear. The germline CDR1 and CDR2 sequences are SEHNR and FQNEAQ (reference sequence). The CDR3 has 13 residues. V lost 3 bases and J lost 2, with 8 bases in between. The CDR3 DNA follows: TGTGCCAGCAGCTTTGAGGTCCCCTACGAGCAGTACTTC. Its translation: CASSFEVPYEQYF.

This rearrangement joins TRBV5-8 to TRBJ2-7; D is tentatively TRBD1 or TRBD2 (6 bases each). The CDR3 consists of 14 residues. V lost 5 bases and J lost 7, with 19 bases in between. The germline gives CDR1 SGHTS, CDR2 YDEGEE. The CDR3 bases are TGTGCCAGCAGGGTCACAAGGGGGGCGAAGGAGCAGTACTTC. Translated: CASRVTRGAKEQYF.

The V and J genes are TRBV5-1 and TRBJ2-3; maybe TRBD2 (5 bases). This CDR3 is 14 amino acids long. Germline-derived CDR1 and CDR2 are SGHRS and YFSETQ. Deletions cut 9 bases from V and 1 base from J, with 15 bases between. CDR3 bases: TGCGCCACCGCCTCGGGGTCGGGCACAGATACGCAGTATTTT. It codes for CATASGSGTDTQYF.

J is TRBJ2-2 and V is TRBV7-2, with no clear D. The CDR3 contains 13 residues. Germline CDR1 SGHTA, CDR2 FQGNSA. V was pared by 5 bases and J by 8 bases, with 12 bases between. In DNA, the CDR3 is TGTGCCAGCAGCCTTATCGGAGCGGGGGAGCTGTTTTTT. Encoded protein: CASSLIGAGELFF.

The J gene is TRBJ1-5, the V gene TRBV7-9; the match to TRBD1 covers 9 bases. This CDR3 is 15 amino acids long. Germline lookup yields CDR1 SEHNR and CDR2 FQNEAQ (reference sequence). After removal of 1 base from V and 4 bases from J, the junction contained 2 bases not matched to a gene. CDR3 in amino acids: CASSLGQGENQPQHF. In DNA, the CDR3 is TGTGCCAGCAGCTTAGGACAGGGGGAAAATCAGCCCCAGCATTTT.